What follows describes a single T cell receptor (beta chain). The specificity of this receptor is unknown. Nothing much larger sits one base from this clone, and base qualities are not available. Sample time point, as interpreted from the label and publication: about 28 days (+/-7) after the second vaccine dose. AZD1222 recipients whose second dose came at about 4 weeks and those whose second dose came at about 12 weeks were combined into one group, since spike-specific TCR depth and breadth did not differ between the two schedules. The vaccinee samples were drawn from two UK trials, COV001 and COV002, one of which was a single-blind randomized controlled phase 2/3 trial testing AZD1222 (ChAdOx1 nCoV-19) in healthy adults. For TCRbeta chain sequencing, PBMC samples were collected from trial participants at day 0 and at day 28 after the second dose. Taken from the germline V gene (reference sequence), the CDR1 and CDR2 loops are SGHAT and FQDESV. There are 15 amino acids in the CDR3, from cysteine to phenylalanine inclusive. Left in the record is the CDR3 DNA by itself, 45 bases read in frame from the first base. V gives up 5 bases and J gives up 4 bases, and the segment between their germline ends measures 17 bases.

The CDR3 regions of human TCRbeta chains were analyzed by immunosequencing. Concerning the study's data processing: TCRs in the repertoires were matched against a reference library of SARS-CoV-2-specific TCRs that had been generated with the MIRA antigen-specificity platform. Breadth was defined as the fraction of unique TCRs that were SARS-CoV-2-associated, and depth was defined as the fraction of total T cells that were SARS-CoV-2-associated. Using the MIRA data, every spike-specific TCR was mapped to the spike region that the TCR reacted to and assigned to either a CD4 or a CD8 class. Log10-transformed breadth and depth values were compared by one-way ANOVA with Sidak's multiple comparisons tests. Held by TCRdb, this immuneACCESS table contains in-frame sequences only and omits some clones. Under half of the omission traces to an unresolved V gene where checked; the cause of the rest is unknown. For V, J and clone size, that table is used; D and trimming come from the DNA. Here the sample has nearly 55,000 clones; roughly 90% occur a single time. Roughly 15% of the sample is taken by the ten largest.

The sample originates from a study of T cell responses to AZD1222 COVID-19 vaccine (dated by TCRdb to the early 2020s). Looking at the study overall: A total of 233 trial participants underwent TCR sequencing, of whom around 200 received two doses of AZD1222 and about 26 received two doses of the MenACWY control vaccine. Trial participants were enrolled by age into subgroups of 18-55, 56-69 and 70-plus years, and around 140, 26 and 57 TCR-sequenced participants, respectively, were included in these subgroups. Points the paper makes about the study in general: Participants were mostly white British and included more females than males, and it was suggested by the authors that clonal diversity may have been underestimated. Conclusions about previously exposed vaccinees are limited because only five or six AZD1222 recipients were SARS-CoV-2 seropositive at baseline. Spike-specific TCR breadth and depth rose significantly after two AZD1222 doses compared with day 0 and with MenACWY recipients. Because no samples from the day 14 peak response were available, repertoires could be characterized only after the peak T cell response. The 56-69-year group was small, and its depth increase did not reach significance, likely because of low power. Nearly half of unique spike-specific TCRs reportedly recognized epitopes outside regions mutated in the B.1.351 and B.1.1.7 variants. The vaccine-associated CD4 TCRs covered the entire spike protein, and the dominant responses fell in regions 160-218 and 743-854.

The chain is encoded by TRBV11-1 joined to TRBJ1-2, with TRBD1 as a weak D call on 6 bases. The source material was peripheral blood, sampled 28 days after the second AZD1222 dose. This clonotype originated in an adult who received the AZD1222 COVID-19 vaccine. The DNA sequence is given as TGTGCCAGCAGCCATCTGGAGGCAGGGGCCTATGGCTACACCTTC. Its protein reads: CASSHLEAGAYGYTF.